A selection of T cell receptor beta chains follows, all from one sample in a study of OX40 agonist ivuxolimab in advanced cancers. Here immunoSEQ multiplex PCR was the method, and the copy in TCRdb shows in-frame clones only, minus some. The data contain approximately 15,000 clones, almost 85% of them singletons. This material consisted of CD4+ or CD8+ T cells sorted from blood, taken in a trial of the OX40 agonist ivuxolimab. These receptors were taken from an adult with an advanced solid tumor such as melanoma, head and neck, liver or kidney cancer. CDR3s include the opening cysteine and the closing phenylalanine or tryptophan. The D gene is left open where the match is weak. The size entry is marked missing in some rows and otherwise reads once, few, many or a size class.

>TRBV6-1|TRBJ2-6|.|.
CASSRDSGANVLTF
TGTGCCAGCAGCAGAGACTCTGGGGCCAACGTCCTGACTTTC
>TRBV25-1|TRBJ1-1|.|.
CASSSSGENEAFF
TGTGCCAGCAGTTCGTCAGGGGAAAATGAAGCTTTCTTT
>TRBV11-3|TRBJ1-1|.|.
CASSLTLNTEAFF
TGTGCCAGCAGCTTAACGCTGAACACTGAAGCTTTCTTT
>TRBV6-1|TRBJ2-7|.|.
CASSDPPGHVMAPLGEQYF
TGTGCCAGCAGTGACCCACCGGGACACGTCATGGCGCCTCTCGGCGAGCAGTACTTC
>TRBV6-6|TRBJ1-4|.|.
CASSPPGFEKLFF
TGTGCCAGCAGCCCACCGGGGTTTGAAAAACTGTTTTTT
>TRBV6-5|TRBJ1-2|many|.
CASSDPEGNYGYTF
TGTGCCAGCAGTGACCCGGAAGGGAACTATGGCTACACCTTC
>TRBV9|TRBJ1-1|.|.
CASSVVWGASTEAFF
TGTGCCAGCAGCGTAGTGTGGGGGGCTTCCACTGAAGCTTTCTTT
>TRBV5-4|TRBJ2-3|many|.
CASSPDSTDTQYF
TGTGCCAGCAGCCCGGACAGCACAGATACGCAGTATTTT
>TRBV29-1|TRBJ1-1|once|.
CSVEDQWQTNTEAFF
TGCAGCGTTGAAGATCAGTGGCAGACGAACACTGAAGCTTTCTTT
>TRBV6-5|TRBJ2-7|.|TRBD2
CASSSLAGSTSEQYF
TGTGCCAGCAGTTCTTTAGCGGGATCGACGAGCGAGCAGTACTTC
>TRBV13|TRBJ2-7|.|TRBD1
CASSPKGQGRDEQYF
TGTGCCAGCAGCCCCAAAGGACAGGGGAGGGATGAGCAGTACTTC
>TRBV10-2|TRBJ1-1|.|TRBD1
CASSERQGVWRNTEAFF
TGCGCCAGCAGTGAGAGGCAGGGGGTTTGGAGGAACACTGAAGCTTTCTTT
>TRBV19|TRBJ2-3|many|TRBD1
CASTTGQGTDTQYF
TGTGCCAGTACCACGGGACAGGGCACAGATACGCAGTATTTT
>TRBV4-2|TRBJ1-2|.|TRBD1
CASRVDRRSYGYTF
TGTGCCAGCAGGGTGGACAGGCGATCCTATGGCTACACCTTC
>TRBV10-3|TRBJ2-3|.|TRBD1
CAIRDRGEGDTQYF
TGTGCCATCAGGGACAGGGGAGAGGGAGATACGCAGTATTTT
>TRBV5-4|TRBJ2-7|.|.
CASSLTVGHASGEQYF
TGTGCCAGCAGCTTAACGGTAGGGCACGCTTCGGGGGAGCAGTACTTC
>TRBV7-9|TRBJ2-4|.|.
CASSLFVGAVAKNIQYF
TGTGCCAGCAGCTTATTCGTTGGGGCGGTAGCCAAAAACATTCAGTACTTC
>TRBV7-7|TRBJ2-7|.|.
CASSPAVGSYEQYF
TGTGCTAGCAGCCCGGCGGTAGGGTCCTACGAGCAGTACTTC
>TRBV7-9|TRBJ2-7|.|TRBD2
CASSLGLASYEQYF
TGTGCCAGCAGCTTAGGACTAGCGAGCTACGAGCAGTACTTC
>TRBV11-3|TRBJ2-7|.|.
CASSLGSVGKQYF
TGTGCCAGCAGCTTAGGTTCGGTCGGGAAGCAGTACTTC
>TRBV5-1|TRBJ2-7|.|.
CASSFLGPAGTEAYEQYF
TGCGCCAGCAGCTTCCTCGGACCTGCGGGGACTGAGGCCTACGAGCAGTACTTC
>TRBV6-1|TRBJ2-7|.|.
CASGLDRTYEQYF
TGTGCCAGCGGCCTCGACAGAACCTACGAGCAGTACTTC
>TRBV9|TRBJ2-5|few|TRBD2
CASSVGTSSTGGQETQYF
TGTGCCAGCAGCGTAGGCACTTCCAGTACGGGGGGCCAAGAGACCCAGTACTTC
>TRBV15|TRBJ1-4|.|TRBD1
CATSRPGQGEEKLFF
TGTGCCACCAGCAGGCCGGGACAGGGCGAGGAAAAACTGTTTTTT
>TRBV19|TRBJ2-5|.|.
CASSIRGWYQETQYF
TGTGCCAGTAGTATCAGGGGTTGGTACCAAGAGACCCAGTACTTC
>TRBV5-1|TRBJ1-1|.|TRBD1
CASSKGQGMNTEAFF
TGCGCCAGCAGCAAAGGACAGGGGATGAACACTGAAGCTTTCTTT
>TRBV25-1|TRBJ2-7|.|TRBD1
CASRDRGSLYEQYF
TGTGCCAGCAGAGACAGGGGGTCCCTCTACGAGCAGTACTTC
>TRBV28|TRBJ2-1|.|TRBD2
CASSLGLAEGSEQFF
TGTGCCAGCAGTTTAGGGCTAGCGGAGGGGTCTGAGCAGTTCTTC
>TRBV28|TRBJ1-2|.|.
CASSPHRDGYTF
TGTGCCAGCAGTCCGCACAGGGATGGCTACACCTTC
>TRBV5-1|TRBJ2-2|.|.
CASSFPGLELFF
TGCGCCAGCAGCTTCCCGGGACTCGAGCTGTTTTTT
>TRBV19|TRBJ2-7|.|.
CASSINILTGGEQYF
TGTGCCAGTAGTATTAATATACTGACAGGAGGCGAGCAGTACTTC
>TRBV29-1|TRBJ2-7|.|.
CSVEEGFSYEQYF
TGCAGCGTTGAAGAAGGGTTCTCCTACGAGCAGTACTTC
>TRBV5-4|TRBJ2-3|few|.
CASSLSEDTQYF
TGTGCCAGCAGCTTGTCTGAAGATACGCAGTATTTT
>TRBV19|TRBJ2-2|.|.
CASSPTQGPGELFF
TGTGCCAGTAGTCCTACACAGGGTCCCGGGGAGCTGTTTTTT
>TRBV4-1|TRBJ1-5|.|TRBD1
CASSQAPGQAGGNQPQHF
TGCGCCAGCAGCCAAGCCCCTGGACAGGCCGGCGGGAATCAGCCCCAGCATTTT
>TRBV7-8|TRBJ2-7|.|.
CASSLGVSFYEQYF
TGTGCCAGCAGCTTAGGAGTTTCTTTCTACGAGCAGTACTTC
>TRBV28|TRBJ2-1|.|TRBD2
CASSFLAGADNEQFF
TGTGCCAGCAGTTTTCTGGCGGGAGCGGACAATGAGCAGTTCTTC
>TRBV15|TRBJ1-2|.|TRBD1
CATSRGTGVNYGYTF
TGTGCCACCAGCAGGGGGACAGGAGTCAACTATGGCTACACCTTC
>TRBV28|TRBJ2-2|.|TRBD1
CASSLVFTGGAGELFF
TGTGCCAGCAGCCTAGTATTCACAGGGGGAGCCGGGGAGCTGTTTTTT
>TRBV7-2|TRBJ2-7|.|.
CASSPPGGGIHEQYF
TGTGCCAGCAGCCCCCCCGGGGGCGGGATCCACGAGCAGTACTTC
>TRBV11-2|TRBJ2-1|.|.
CASSLGRDEQFF
TGTGCCAGCAGCTTAGGGAGGGATGAGCAGTTCTTC
>TRBV7-6|TRBJ2-7|.|TRBD2
CASSPTTSGRTYEQYF
TGTGCCAGCAGCCCAACGACTAGCGGGAGGACCTACGAGCAGTACTTC
>TRBV7-9|TRBJ2-3|.|TRBD2
CASSAGLAGTDTQYF
TGTGCCAGCAGCGCAGGACTAGCTGGCACAGATACGCAGTATTTT
>TRBV27|TRBJ2-6|.|TRBD1
CASSWLHPGQLSGANVLTF
TGTGCCAGCAGTTGGCTTCACCCGGGACAGCTCTCTGGGGCCAACGTCCTGACTTTC
>TRBV5-4|TRBJ2-1|.|.
CASSLAQGDEQFF
TGTGCCAGCAGCTTGGCTCAGGGTGATGAGCAGTTCTTC
>TRBV30|TRBJ2-7|once|.
CAWRGRGFYEQYF
TGTGCCTGGAGGGGCAGGGGCTTTTACGAGCAGTACTTC
>TRBV19|TRBJ2-7|.|.
CASSISWTGRAAYEQYF
TGTGCCAGTAGTATATCCTGGACAGGGAGGGCCGCCTACGAGCAGTACTTC
>TRBV15|TRBJ1-5|.|.
CATSGFSPRGSYQPQHF
TGTGCCACCAGCGGGTTCTCCCCTCGGGGGTCATATCAGCCCCAGCATTTT
>TRBV13|TRBJ2-1|.|.
CASSWADSYNEQFF
TGTGCCAGCAGCTGGGCAGATTCCTACAATGAGCAGTTCTTC
>TRBV7-2|TRBJ2-2|.|.
CATAAGMNTGELFF
TGTGCCACTGCGGCTGGAATGAACACCGGGGAGCTGTTTTTT
>TRBV6-5|TRBJ1-2|.|.
CASRTDGTTNYGYTF
TGTGCCAGCAGAACGGACGGGACCACTAACTATGGCTACACCTTC
>TRBV5-4|TRBJ2-1|.|.
CASRVGVGEDNEQFF
TGTGCCAGCAGGGTCGGGGTGGGTGAGGACAATGAGCAGTTCTTC